The 4 T cell receptor beta chains presented below share a single source sample, sequenced in a study of blood T cell repertoires in COVID-19. Profiling relied on immunoSEQ multiplex PCR, and the TCRdb table lists in-frame clones only, not all of them. Found here are roughly 14,000 clones, roughly nine tenths of them singletons; the top ten hold 25% to 40%. The sequenced material came from peripheral blood. Receptor source: a woman older than 75 with COVID-19, enrolled during active disease.

V gene TRBV11-3 combines with J gene TRBJ2-7; the match to TRBD1 covers 7 bases. This CDR3 contains 11 residues. The V segment lost 8 bases and the J segment 7 bases; nucleotides outside the gene matches: 5. Germline CDR1 is SGHNT and CDR2 is YENEEA. CDR3 sequence reads: CASGVQGEQYF. CDR3 nucleotide sequence: TGTGCCAGCGGGGTACAGGGGGAGCAGTACTTC.

This sequence joins TRBV28 and TRBJ2-1, with TRBD1 matching over 11 bases. This CDR3 is built from 17 residues. Germline values: CDR1 MDHEN, CDR2 SYDVKM. The J segment lost 2 bases and the V segment lost 4 bases, leaving 7 bases of the junction unmatched. The CDR3 DNA sequence: TGTGCCAGCAGTTCCGGGACAGGGGGATTACCCTACAATGAGCAGTTCTTC. Protein sequence: CASSSGTGGLPYNEQFF.

This rearrangement joins TRBV6-6 to TRBJ2-7, with TRBD1 matching over 12 bases. The V gene end was trimmed by 0 bases and the J gene end by 4 bases; junction bases not matched to a gene: 4. Germline-derived CDR1 and CDR2 are MNHNY and SVGAGI (reference sequence). The CDR3 is 16 amino acids. The CDR3 nucleotides are TGTGCCAGCAGTTACTCAGGGACAGGGGGCAGGTACGAGCAGTACTTC. Its protein product is CASSYSGTGGRYEQYF.

The chain uses TRBV5-5 and TRBJ2-7; 8 positions match TRBD2. J lost 0 bases, V lost 4 bases, and 12 bases had no gene match. CDR1 and CDR2 (germline): SGHKS, YYEKEE (reference sequence). The CDR3 totals 17 residues. CDR3 region: CASSMRGSGASSYEQYF. As DNA, the CDR3 is TGTGCCAGCAGCATGAGGGGTAGCGGGGCGAGCTCCTACGAGCAGTACTTC.